This TCR beta chain was sequenced during a study of T cells after yellow fever vaccination (dated by TCRdb to about 2019). For context, the study as a whole: Libraries from fractions with low cell numbers were prepared with the SMART-Seq v4 Ultra Low Input RNA kit. Bulk TCR alpha and beta repertoires were sequenced longitudinally to track T-cell clones before and after primary and booster YFV17D yellow fever vaccination. Two healthy male donors, one aged 18 to 30 and one aged 30 to 40 years, made up the cohort. Blood samples were taken at several timepoints before and after primary and secondary immunization, and bulk PBMC replicates and cell subsets were isolated. Study-level results and caveats: Because the study included only a couple of donors, the extent to which the findings can be generalized is limited. Computational filtering was required because FACS-sorted repertoires could contain abundant contaminating clonotypes from the bulk population. A small share of clonotypes occurred in both CD4 and CD8 compartments, likely arising from convergent recombination. Most clones expanded after primary vaccination were re-detected after the booster (around 96% of CD4 and approximately 85% of CD8), suggesting broad memory maintenance. Compared with the primary T-cell response, the secondary T-cell response was weaker but faster, peaking on day 5 rather than day 15.

This clonotype was found a few times. Its antigen has not been determined. The input lacks base qualities; no much larger clone sits a single base away. Explained via the paper, the treatment or condition label denotes: live attenuated yellow fever vaccine strain. PBMCs were isolated from peripheral blood using a standard Ficoll-Paque protocol. Dynabeads CD4 and CD8 positive selection kits were used to isolate the CD4 and CD8 T-cell fractions. TriZol was used to extract RNA from bulk PBMCs, from CD4 and CD8 fractions, and from dextramer-positive and dextramer-negative fractions. TCR cDNA was synthesized by 5'RACE template switching, which introduced a universal primer site and unique molecular identifiers. cDNA synthesis was primed from both the TCR alpha and TCR beta constant segments. Library amplification involved two PCR steps, and the second step added sample barcodes and sequencing adapters. Libraries were sequenced on Illumina HiSeq 2500 (2x100 bp) or NovaSeq (2x150 bp). On the study's bioinformatics: Reads were demultiplexed and collapsed into UMI consensus sequences with MIGEC, and V(D)J alignment was performed with MiXCR. Using edgeR on replicate PBMC samples, clonotypes were called vaccine-responding if FDR was below 0.01 and the log2 fold change was above 5 up to day 15. Bulk clonotypes were assigned CD4 or CD8 identity according to which sequenced CD4 or CD8 repertoire held them at higher abundance. TCRdb trimmed the raw reads at Q25, called clones with MiXCR and kept productive beta chains. Every distinct CDR3 protein forms one entry, paired with its most common genes and DNA. The V and J calls and clone size come from TCRdb's table, not from the authors' own analysis. The sample profile shows 200,000 or so distinct CDR3 sequences; about 7% of them were found once. The leading ten clones occupy more than 1% of the sample.

Spanning cysteine to phenylalanine, the CDR3 consists of 15 amino acids. Kept here is only the CDR3 DNA, which spans 45 bases and is read in frame from base 1. From the germline V gene (reference sequence), CDR1 is DFQATT and CDR2 is SNEGSKA. V was cut back by 4 bases and J by 0 bases, leaving a gap of 13 bases between them. This chain is built from TRBV20-1 and TRBJ1-5; TRBD1 might be the D gene, on 5 matching bases. The specimen comprised CD4+ T cells sorted from PBMCs, sampled on the day of the yellow fever booster vaccination. The sequence was collected from a man aged 30 to 45 who received the YFV17D yellow fever vaccine. CDR3 loop: CSAIPGHLSNQPQHF. The DNA sequence is as follows: TGCAGTGCTATTCCAGGACACCTTAGCAATCAGCCCCAGCATTTT.